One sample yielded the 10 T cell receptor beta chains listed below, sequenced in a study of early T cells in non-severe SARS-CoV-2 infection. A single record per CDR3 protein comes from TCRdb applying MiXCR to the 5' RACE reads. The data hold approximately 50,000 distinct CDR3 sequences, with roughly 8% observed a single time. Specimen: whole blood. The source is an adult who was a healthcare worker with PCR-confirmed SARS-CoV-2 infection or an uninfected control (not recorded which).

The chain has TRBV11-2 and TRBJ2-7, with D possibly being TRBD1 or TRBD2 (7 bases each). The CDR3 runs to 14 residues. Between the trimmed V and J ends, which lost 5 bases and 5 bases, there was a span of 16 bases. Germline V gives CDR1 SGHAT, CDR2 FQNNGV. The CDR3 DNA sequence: TGTGCCAGCAGCACCCAGGGGGGGGCCCACGAGCAGTACTTC. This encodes CASSTQGGAHEQYF.

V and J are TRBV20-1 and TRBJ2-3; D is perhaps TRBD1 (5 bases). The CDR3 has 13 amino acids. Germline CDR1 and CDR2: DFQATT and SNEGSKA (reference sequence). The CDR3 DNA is TGCACCGCTTGGCCAGGGCGCACAGATACGCAGTATTTT. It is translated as CTAWPGRTDTQYF.

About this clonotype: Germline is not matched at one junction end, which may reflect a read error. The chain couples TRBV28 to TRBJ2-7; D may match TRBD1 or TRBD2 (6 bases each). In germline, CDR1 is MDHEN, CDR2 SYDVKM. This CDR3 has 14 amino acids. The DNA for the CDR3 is TGTGCCAGCAGTTGGTCTCCGGGGGCCTACCAGCAGTACTTC. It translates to CASSWSPGAYQQYF.

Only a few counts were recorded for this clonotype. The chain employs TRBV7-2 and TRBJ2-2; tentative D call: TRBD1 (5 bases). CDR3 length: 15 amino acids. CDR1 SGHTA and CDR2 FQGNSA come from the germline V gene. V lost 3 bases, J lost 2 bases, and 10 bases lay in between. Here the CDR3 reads CASSFTGYNTGELFF. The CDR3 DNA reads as TGTGCCAGCAGCTTCACAGGATACAACACCGGGGAGCTGTTTTTT.

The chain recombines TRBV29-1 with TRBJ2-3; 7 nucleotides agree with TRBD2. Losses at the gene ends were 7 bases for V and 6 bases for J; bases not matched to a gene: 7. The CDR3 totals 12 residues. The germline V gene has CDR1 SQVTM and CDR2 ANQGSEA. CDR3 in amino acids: CSASGLDDTQYF. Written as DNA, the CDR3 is TGCAGCGCCTCTGGACTAGATGATACGCAGTATTTT.

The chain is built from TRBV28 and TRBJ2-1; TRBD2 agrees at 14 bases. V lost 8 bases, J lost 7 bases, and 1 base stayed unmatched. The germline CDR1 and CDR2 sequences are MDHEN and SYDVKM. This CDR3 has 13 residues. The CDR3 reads CASRLAGGNEQFF. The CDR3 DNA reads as TGTGCCAGCCGACTAGCGGGAGGGAATGAGCAGTTCTTC.

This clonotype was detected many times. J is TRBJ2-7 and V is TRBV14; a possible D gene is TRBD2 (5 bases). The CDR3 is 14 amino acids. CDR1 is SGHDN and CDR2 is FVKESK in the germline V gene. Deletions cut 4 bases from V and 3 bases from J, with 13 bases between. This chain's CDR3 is CASSLRPAGYEQYF. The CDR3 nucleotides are TGTGCCAGCAGCCTAAGGCCGGCGGGCTACGAGCAGTACTTC.

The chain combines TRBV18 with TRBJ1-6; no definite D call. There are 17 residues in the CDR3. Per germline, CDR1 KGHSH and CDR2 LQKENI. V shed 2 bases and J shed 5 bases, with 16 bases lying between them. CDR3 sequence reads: CASSPGRAGRNNSPLHF. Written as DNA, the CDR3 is TGTGCCAGCTCACCAGGTCGGGCGGGGAGAAATAATTCACCCCTCCACTTT.

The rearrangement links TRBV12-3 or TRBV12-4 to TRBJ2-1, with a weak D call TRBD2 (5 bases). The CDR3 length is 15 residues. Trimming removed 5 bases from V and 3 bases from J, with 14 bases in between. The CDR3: CASSPVWRSYNEQFF. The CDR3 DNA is TGTGCCAGCAGTCCGGTTTGGAGGAGCTACAATGAGCAGTTCTTC.

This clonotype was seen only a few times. In DNA, the CDR3 is TGCAGTGCTCGCGGGGGCCACACAGATACGCAGTATTTT. It codes for CSARGGHTDTQYF. The chain employs TRBV20-1 and TRBJ2-3; D possibly corresponds to TRBD2 (7 bases). The V and J ends lost 5 bases and 2 bases respectively, with 11 bases between them. CDR1 and CDR2 (germline): DFQATT, SNEGSKA (reference sequence). The CDR3 is 13 residues long.